These 31 T cell receptor beta chains originate from one sample sequenced in a study of graft-versus-host responses after intestinal transplantation. No antigen has been identified for these receptors. Sequenced by immunoSEQ multiplex PCR; TCRdb stores in-frame clones only, minus some. The sample shows about 120,000 clones, roughly 96% of them seen only once. Specimen: unstimulated CD8+ T cells sorted from spleen or lymph node cells, collected before intestinal transplant. The source of these receptors is a human donor who received an intestinal transplant.

This CDR3 reads CASSPGSSDTQYF. The CDR3 nucleotides read TGTGCCAGCAGCCCCGGGAGCTCAGATACGCAGTATTTT. The chain has TRBV7-7 and TRBJ2-3, with a weak D call TRBD2 (6 bases). The CDR3 has 13 amino acids. V was pared by 5 bases and J by 4 bases, with 10 bases between. The V gene's germline CDR1 is SSHAT and CDR2 FNYEAQ (reference sequence).

The genes are TRBV7-3 and TRBJ2-1, with D perhaps matching TRBD2 (6 bases). This CDR3 contains 14 residues. Germline V lookup: CDR1 SGHTA, CDR2 FQGTGA. V was trimmed by 5 bases and J by 1 base, leaving 9 bases between them. CDR3 nucleotide sequence: TGTGCCAGCAGCGCCGGAGGGTCCTACAATGAGCAGTTCTTC. It is translated as CASSAGGSYNEQFF.

This chain links TRBV28 with TRBJ1-2; 8 positions match TRBD1. V shed 7 bases, J shed 6 bases, and the junction held 13 bases outside the gene matches. This CDR3 is 15 amino acids long. Per the germline V gene, CDR1 is MDHEN and CDR2 is SYDVKM. In DNA, the CDR3 is TGTGCCAGCACCCCATGGATCGGGACAGGTCATGGCTACACCTTC. Protein: CASTPWIGTGHGYTF.

In this sample, this clone turned up a few times. The rearrangement links TRBV4-1 to TRBJ2-5; 8 nucleotides agree with TRBD2. V trimming: 1 base; J trimming: 3 bases; junction bases outside the gene matches: 10. The germline V gene has CDR1 MGHRA and CDR2 YSYEKL. The CDR3 loop spans 17 amino acids. The CDR3 loop reads CASSQVVREGVEETQYF. The CDR3 bases are TGCGCCAGCAGCCAAGTCGTACGGGAGGGAGTCGAAGAGACCCAGTACTTC.

The gene calls are TRBV7-2 and TRBJ2-1; maybe TRBD1 (6 bases). Per germline, CDR1 SGHTA and CDR2 FQGNSA. The CDR3 length is 16 residues. Trimming left V 3 bases short and J 2 bases short, with 14 bases between. CDR3 coding DNA: TGTGCCAGCAGCTTTCAAGGGGGAGAGCCCTACAATGAGCAGTTCTTC. Its translation is CASSFQGGEPYNEQFF.

The V call is TRBV2, the J call TRBJ2-3, with 9 bases identical to TRBD1. Germline values: CDR1 SNHLY, CDR2 FYNNEI. The trim removed 8 bases at V and 3 bases at J, leaving 9 bases unmatched. The CDR3 sequence is 15 residues long. CDR3 sequence reads: CASPLLGQGTDTQYF. The DNA for the CDR3 is TGTGCCAGCCCCCTTTTGGGACAGGGAACAGATACGCAGTATTTT.

The genes are TRBV21-1 and TRBJ1-2. TRBV21-1 is labeled a pseudogene. The CDR3 consists of 14 residues. The DNA for the CDR3 is TGTGCCAGCAGCAAATCGACGGGGGGCGGGGGCTACACCTTC. This gives the protein CASSKSTGGGGYTF.

The J gene is TRBJ2-7, the V gene TRBV9; D unresolved. CDR3 length: 15 amino acids. Germline assignment: CDR1 SGDLS and CDR2 YYNGEE. With 0 bases removed from V and 2 bases from J, the gap between germline ends came to 12 bases. The CDR3 region is CASSVGGPATYEQYF. The DNA for the CDR3 is TGTGCCAGCAGCGTAGGTGGGCCTGCCACCTACGAGCAGTACTTC.

The chain couples TRBV7-3 to TRBJ2-1; D tentatively fits TRBD1 or TRBD2 (5 bases each). This CDR3 contains 15 residues. Germline V CDR1 and CDR2: SGHTA, FQGTGA. Trimming removed 3 bases at V and 8 bases at J, with 17 bases between. CDR3 bases: TGTGCCAGCAGCTTTAGGGGACCCGGCCGGGATGAGCAGTTCTTC. It yields the protein CASSFRGPGRDEQFF.

The chain carries TRBV6-5 and TRBJ2-3, with 11 nucleotides matching TRBD2. The CDR3 is made up of 15 amino acids. Per the germline V gene, CDR1 is MNHEY and CDR2 is SVGAGI. V shed 5 bases, J shed 1 base, and the junction held 2 bases outside the gene matches. This CDR3 is CASSLSGRGTDTQYF. The DNA for the CDR3 is TGTGCCAGCAGTCTTAGCGGGAGGGGCACAGATACGCAGTATTTT.

The chain combines TRBV2 with TRBJ2-7, with 10 bases aligning to TRBD2. This CDR3 region has 14 residues. Trimming at V came to 6 bases and at J to 4 bases, leaving 6 bases not matched to a gene. Germline CDR1 reads SNHLY; CDR2 reads FYNNEI. The CDR3 bases are TGTGCCAGCAGGTTGCTAGCGGGAGTTTACGAGCAGTACTTC. Its translation is CASRLLAGVYEQYF.

V usage is TRBV27 and J usage is TRBJ2-7, with D perhaps TRBD1 or TRBD2 (7 bases each). The CDR3 sequence is 17 residues long. Trimming shortened V by 3 bases and J by 2 bases, and 20 bases separated the two germline ends. CDR1 MNHEY and CDR2 SMNVEV come from the germline V gene (reference sequence). DNA of the CDR3: TGTGCCAGCAGTTTCTTACCCGCCAGGGGGGGCACCTACGAGCAGTACTTC. It is translated as CASSFLPARGGTYEQYF.

This sequence joins TRBV29-1 and TRBJ2-1; 10 nucleotides align to TRBD2. The junction had 6 bases not matched to a gene; V was cut back by 3 bases and J by 4 bases. Germline CDR1 is SQVTM and CDR2 is ANQGSEA. The CDR3 runs to 15 residues. The CDR3 reads CSVDGAGGPYNEQFF. The CDR3 DNA reads as TGCAGCGTTGACGGAGCGGGAGGGCCTTACAATGAGCAGTTCTTC.

The gene calls are TRBV28 and TRBJ1-3; D is unresolved. With 3 bases removed from V and 4 bases from J, the gap between germline ends came to 7 bases. The CDR3 runs to 13 residues. The V gene's germline CDR1 is MDHEN and CDR2 SYDVKM. The chain's CDR3 is CASSFLKGNTIYF. The DNA for the CDR3 is TGTGCCAGCAGTTTTCTCAAAGGAAACACCATATATTTT.

The chain joins TRBV28 to TRBJ2-7; 11 nucleotides align to TRBD2. Trimming removed 3 bases from V and 4 bases from J; junction bases left unmatched: 8. In germline, CDR1 is MDHEN, CDR2 SYDVKM. This CDR3 is 16 amino acids long. As DNA, the CDR3 is TGTGCCAGCAGTTTTGAGTGGGCTAGCGGGAGGTACGAGCAGTACTTC. Protein sequence: CASSFEWASGRYEQYF.

V gene TRBV28 combines with J gene TRBJ2-4; TRBD2 is a possible D gene (5 bases). Germline-derived CDR1 and CDR2 are MDHEN and SYDVKM. The CDR3 runs to 11 residues. V lost 6 bases and J lost 8, with 8 bases in between. The chain's CDR3 is CASSLGDIQYF. In DNA form, the CDR3 reads TGTGCCAGCAGCCTCGGGGACATTCAGTACTTC.

The V call is TRBV11-1, the J call TRBJ2-4; tentative D call: TRBD1 (6 bases). V shed 5 bases and J shed 7 bases, with 24 bases lying between them. The germline V gene has CDR1 SGHAT and CDR2 FQDESV (reference sequence). The CDR3 is made up of 17 amino acids. The CDR3 DNA sequence: TGTGCCAGCAGCACCGCAGGGGTTGGGGCCAAAAGTAACATTCAGTACTTC. Amino acids: CASSTAGVGAKSNIQYF.

Here the CDR3 reads CASSQEFARGDEKLFF. CDR3 DNA: TGTGCCAGCAGCCAAGAATTCGCGAGGGGCGATGAAAAACTGTTTTTT. V gene TRBV4-2 combines with J gene TRBJ1-4; a weak D match, TRBD1 (5 bases). Looked up from germline, CDR1 is LGHNA and CDR2 is YNFKEQ. The CDR3 extends over 16 amino acids. Deletions cut 0 bases from V and 6 bases from J, with 14 bases between.

The rearrangement joins TRBV4-1 to TRBJ1-2; D unresolved. V lost 0 bases and J 4 bases, leaving 12 bases between the germline ends. The CDR3 contains 15 residues. CDR1 is MGHRA, CDR2 YSYEKL, per germline. CDR3 residues: CASSQDERLPYGYTF. Written as DNA, the CDR3 is TGCGCCAGCAGCCAAGACGAACGTCTACCCTATGGCTACACCTTC.

The rearrangement uses TRBV6-1 and TRBJ2-3, with D possibly matching TRBD2 (5 bases). V lost 2 bases, J lost 2 bases, and 14 bases lay in between. CDR3 length: 16 amino acids. Germline V lookup: CDR1 MNHNS, CDR2 SASEGT. Here the CDR3 reads CASSESPAGITDTQYF. The CDR3 DNA follows: TGTGCCAGCAGTGAAAGCCCCGCGGGTATCACAGATACGCAGTATTTT.

The chain is built from TRBV10-1 and TRBJ1-1; 7 nucleotides align to TRBD1. The germline gives CDR1 WNHNN, CDR2 SYGVQD (reference sequence). With V trimmed by 4 bases and J by 6 bases, 8 bases remained unmatched. The CDR3 length is 14 residues. The CDR3 spells CASSVRAQGAEAFF. In nucleotides, the CDR3 is TGCGCCAGCAGTGTCCGCGCGCAGGGGGCTGAAGCTTTCTTT.

The chain couples TRBV9 to TRBJ2-2, with D perhaps TRBD1 (5 bases). V was shortened by 1 base and J by 2 bases, with 12 bases between the two germline ends. The V gene's germline CDR1 is SGDLS and CDR2 YYNGEE. The CDR3 is 16 amino acids. CDR3 in DNA: TGTGCCAGCAGCGTAAGCAGGGCGAGAAACACCGGGGAGCTGTTTTTT. Translating it yields CASSVSRARNTGELFF.

The CDR3 DNA is TGCAGCGTTGTGCCGGGGGCGATCAAGATCGACGAGCAGTACTTC. It yields the protein CSVVPGAIKIDEQYF. This chain uses TRBV29-1 with TRBJ2-7; D may be TRBD1 or TRBD2 (6 bases each). V lost 4 bases and J lost 5, with 21 bases in between. The CDR3 spans 15 residues. Germline CDR1 is SQVTM and CDR2 is ANQGSEA.

The V gene is TRBV5-6, the J gene TRBJ2-1; D gene unclear. Per germline, CDR1 SGHDT and CDR2 YYEEEE. V was cut by 8 bases and J by 7 bases, with 22 bases left in between. This CDR3 region has 15 residues. DNA for the CDR3: TGTGCCAGTAAAACGGACGTAGGTCTTAAGAATGAGCAGTTCTTC. Protein sequence: CASKTDVGLKNEQFF.

Note on this clone: Mismatch with germline at one junction end may stem from a read error. The sample carries other DNA sequences with the same CDR3. This chain links TRBV11-2 with TRBJ2-7, with D possibly TRBD2 on 6 matching bases. Germline loops: CDR1 SGHAT, CDR2 FQNNGV. The CDR3 extends over 13 amino acids. The CDR3, as DNA: TGCGCCAGTGCCACCGGGGGAGGCTACGAGCAGTACTTC. Translated: CASATGGGYEQYF.

J is TRBJ1-1 and V is TRBV19, with D possibly TRBD1 on 6 matching bases. Germline values: CDR1 LNHDA, CDR2 SQIVND (reference sequence). This CDR3 is 13 amino acids long. The V and J ends lost 6 bases and 5 bases respectively, with 13 bases between them. CDR3 DNA: TGTGCCAGTAGCACAGGGTGGATAACTGAAGCTTTCTTT. Protein: CASSTGWITEAFF.

V and J are TRBV7-3 and TRBJ2-7; TRBD1 is a possible D gene (6 bases). The CDR3 totals 14 residues. From germline, CDR1 is SGHTA and CDR2 FQGTGA. The V and J ends lost 2 bases and 4 bases respectively, with 12 bases between them. CDR3 residues: CASSLYPGQYEQYF. CDR3 in DNA: TGTGCCAGCAGCTTATATCCCGGACAGTACGAGCAGTACTTC.

The chain joins TRBV28 to TRBJ2-1; possible D gene TRBD2, 6 bases. Looked up from germline, CDR1 is MDHEN and CDR2 is SYDVKM. Trimming pared 10 bases from V and 0 bases from J, leaving 13 bases between. This CDR3 has 14 residues. The CDR3 here is CAIQGAGSYNEQFF. In DNA, the CDR3 is TGTGCCATTCAGGGAGCGGGCTCCTACAATGAGCAGTTCTTC. Together with reference TRBV28 and TRBJ2-1, the CDR3 gives the full variable domain: DVKVTQSSRYLVKRTGEKVFLECVQDMDHENMFWYRQDPGLGLRLIYFSYDVKMKEKGDIPEGYSVSREKKERFSLILESASTNQTSMYLCAIQGAGSYNEQFFGPGTRLTVL.

The chain links TRBV5-6 to TRBJ1-2; D gene uncertain. V lost 4 bases, J lost 1 base, and 17 bases lay in between. CDR3 length equals 16 residues. Germline V gene lookup returns CDR1 SGHDT and CDR2 YYEEEE. The CDR3 bases are TGTGCCAGCAGCCAACATCCGATAGACTATAACTATGGCTACACCTTC. Amino acids: CASSQHPIDYNYGYTF.

The chain combines TRBV4-3 with TRBJ2-5, with D tentatively TRBD2 (6 bases). With the DNA end fitting TRBJ2-7 better, the J assignment may be wrong. CDR3 size: 15 residues. The germline V gene encodes CDR1 LGHNA and CDR2 YSLEER. The CDR3 bases are TGCGCCAGCAGCCCTTACCCCGGGAGCTCCTACGAGCAGTACTTC. Protein sequence: CASSPYPGSSYEQYF.

The chain employs TRBV28 and TRBJ2-4, with D possibly TRBD2 on 5 matching bases. The CDR3 has 16 amino acids. Trimming took off 6 bases at V and 0 bases at J, with 15 bases between the two ends. Germline V gene sequence: CDR1 MDHEN, CDR2 SYDVKM. The CDR3 loop reads CASSRRGGLAKNIQYF. The CDR3 DNA reads TGTGCCAGCAGCCGAAGAGGCGGGTTAGCCAAAAACATTCAGTACTTC.